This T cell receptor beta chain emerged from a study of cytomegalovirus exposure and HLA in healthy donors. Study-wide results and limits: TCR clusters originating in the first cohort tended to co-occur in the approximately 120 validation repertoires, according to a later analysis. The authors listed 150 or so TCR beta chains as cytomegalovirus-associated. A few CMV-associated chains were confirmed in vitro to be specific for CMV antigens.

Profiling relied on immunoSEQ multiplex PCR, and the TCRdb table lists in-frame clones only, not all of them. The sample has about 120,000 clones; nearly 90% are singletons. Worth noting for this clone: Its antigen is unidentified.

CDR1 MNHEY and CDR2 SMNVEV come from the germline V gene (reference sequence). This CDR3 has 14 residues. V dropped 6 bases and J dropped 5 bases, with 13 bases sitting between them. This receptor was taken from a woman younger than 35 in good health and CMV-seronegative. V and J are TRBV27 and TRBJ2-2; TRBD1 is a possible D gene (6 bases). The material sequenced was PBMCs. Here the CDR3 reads CASSLRTETGELFF. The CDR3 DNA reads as TGTGCCAGCAGCCTAAGGACAGAAACCGGGGAGCTGTTTTTT.